These 29 T cell receptor beta chains were sequenced from one sample in a study of shared clonotypes between healthy human individuals. Sequencing was performed with immunoSEQ multiplex PCR; in TCRdb, only in-frame clones are kept and a portion is missing. The sample lists 550,000 to 800,000 clones, roughly 91% occurring once. Sequencing was performed on memory CD8+ T cells from PBMCs. Subset indicated: CD45RO+ cells pooled with CCR7-negative TemRA cells. These receptors were taken from a man between 18 and 35 years old in good health. Some clones in this sample may be carry-over from other donors' samples.

In this sample, this clone turned up once. V usage is TRBV5-1 and J usage is TRBJ2-3; 9 bases fit TRBD2. The CDR3 totals 16 residues. J gave up 2 bases and V 0 bases, and 4 bases lay outside the gene matches. Per the germline V gene, CDR1 is SGHRS and CDR2 is YFSETQ. In DNA form, the CDR3 reads TGCGCCAGCAGCTTGGAGGGCGGGAGGGCCACAGATACGCAGTATTTT. Protein product: CASSLEGGRATDTQYF. The complete variable domain, with remaining parts taken from reference TRBV5-1 and TRBJ2-3, reads KAGVTQTPRYLIKTRGQQVTLSCSPISGHRSVSWYQQTPGQGLQFLFEYFSETQRNKGNFPGRFSGRQFSNSRSEMNVSTLELGDSALYLCASSLEGGRATDTQYFGPGTRLTVL.

The gene calls are TRBV10-3 and TRBJ2-1; D is unclear. V gave up 6 bases and J gave up 2 bases, with 14 bases separating them. This CDR3 comprises 15 residues. Germline CDR1 is ENHRY and CDR2 is SYGVKD. DNA for the CDR3: TGTGCCATCAGCGGGTGGGAAGTCCCCTACAATGAGCAGTTCTTC. Protein product: CAISGWEVPYNEQFF.

V gene TRBV5-5 combines with J gene TRBJ2-7, with a possible D match to TRBD2 (6 bases). Trimming pared 3 bases from V and 6 bases from J, leaving 22 bases between. The V gene's germline CDR1 is SGHKS and CDR2 YYEKEE (reference sequence). This CDR3 region has 16 residues. This CDR3 is CASSSQEGGLVAEQYF. CDR3 sequence (DNA): TGTGCCAGCAGCTCACAGGAGGGCGGATTGGTAGCCGAGCAGTACTTC.

The sample holds one count of this clone. The chain joins TRBV6-4 to TRBJ2-3, with D unresolved. The CDR3 runs 13 residues. Germline lookup yields CDR1 MRHNA and CDR2 SNTAGT. Trimming removed 7 bases at V and 9 bases at J, with 17 bases between. CDR3: CASTPVDGRTQYF. DNA for the CDR3: TGTGCCAGCACTCCGGTAGATGGGCGAACGCAGTATTTT.

The V call is TRBV7-9, the J call TRBJ1-2; maybe TRBD1 (5 bases). The CDR3 totals 17 residues. The germline V gene encodes CDR1 SEHNR and CDR2 FQNEAQ (reference sequence). V dropped 5 bases and J dropped 0 bases, with 19 bases sitting between them. CDR3 nucleotides: TGTGCCAGCAGCCCGACAAAAGGGGCCGAAGCTAACTATGGCTACACCTTC. Its protein is CASSPTKGAEANYGYTF.

This clone was observed once. The gene calls are TRBV19 and TRBJ2-7; 7 nucleotides align to TRBD1. Germline CDR1 LNHDA, CDR2 SQIVND (reference sequence). This CDR3 is built from 14 residues. J was trimmed by 4 bases and V by 3 bases; bases with no gene match: 6. For the CDR3, the DNA is TGTGCCAGTAGTATCCGAGGGGGCTTGTACGAGCAGTACTTC. Its translation is CASSIRGGLYEQYF.

The chain carries TRBV9 and TRBJ1-4, with 10 bases matching TRBD1. Germline CDR1 reads SGDLS; CDR2 reads YYNGEE. Losses at the gene ends were 2 bases for V and 7 bases for J; bases not matched to a gene: 11. This CDR3 is built from 17 residues. CDR3 in DNA: TGTGCCAGCAGCGTGGGACCCGGGACAGGGGAAGGTGAAAAACTGTTTTTT. Translating it yields CASSVGPGTGEGEKLFF.

This rearrangement joins TRBV27 to TRBJ1-5; a possible D gene is TRBD1 (6 bases). The germline V gene has CDR1 MNHEY and CDR2 SMNVEV (reference sequence). Between the trimmed V and J ends, which lost 1 base and 3 bases, there was a span of 7 bases. The CDR3 sequence is 14 residues long. The CDR3: CASSLWGLNQPQHF. In nucleotides, the CDR3 is TGTGCCAGCAGTTTATGGGGGCTCAATCAGCCCCAGCATTTT.

In nucleotides, the CDR3 is TGTGCCAGCTCACCTTGGAGGGGACCCTACAATGAGCAGTTCTTC. Its protein is CASSPWRGPYNEQFF. This chain joins TRBV18 and TRBJ2-1, with D perhaps TRBD2 (6 bases). V was pared by 3 bases and J by 2 bases, with 11 bases between. This CDR3 region has 15 residues. Germline CDR1 reads KGHSH; CDR2 reads LQKENI.

The J gene is TRBJ2-1, the V gene TRBV11-2; 11 nucleotides line up with TRBD2. Trimming took 8 bases from V and 7 from J; bases not matched to a gene: 7. CDR3 length: 14 residues. CDR1 and CDR2 from the germline V gene are SGHAT and FQNNGV. For the CDR3, the DNA is TGTGCCAGCCGTCATAGCGGGAGGGGAAATGAGCAGTTCTTC. It specifies CASRHSGRGNEQFF. Variable domain in full (rest from reference TRBV11-2 and TRBJ2-1): EAGVAQSPRYKIIEKRQSVAFWCNPISGHATLYWYQQILGQGPKLLIQFQNNGVVDDSQLPKDRFSAERLKGVDSTLKIQPAKLEDSAVYLCASRHSGRGNEQFFGPGTRLTVL.

The chain is built from TRBV28 and TRBJ2-3, with a weak D call TRBD1 (6 bases). This CDR3 is 14 amino acids long. Germline V lookup: CDR1 MDHEN, CDR2 SYDVKM. The V gene lost 5 bases and the J gene lost 3 bases, with 12 bases spanning the gap. The CDR3 loop reads CASSLQGRTDTQYF. CDR3 coding DNA: TGTGCCAGCAGTCTCCAGGGGCGAACAGATACGCAGTATTTT. Variable domain in full (rest from reference TRBV28 and TRBJ2-3): DVKVTQSSRYLVKRTGEKVFLECVQDMDHENMFWYRQDPGLGLRLIYFSYDVKMKEKGDIPEGYSVSREKKERFSLILESASTNQTSMYLCASSLQGRTDTQYFGPGTRLTVL.

The chain couples TRBV27 to TRBJ1-4; D not certain. This CDR3 contains 13 residues. The V and J ends lost 4 bases and 7 bases respectively, with 10 bases between them. Germline CDR1 MNHEY, CDR2 SMNVEV (reference sequence). The CDR3 nucleotides read TGTGCCAGCAGTTCCCAAAGGGTTGAAAAACTGTTTTTT. It encodes CASSSQRVEKLFF.

V is TRBV28 and J is TRBJ2-7; 8 bases map to TRBD1. CDR1 is MDHEN and CDR2 is SYDVKM in the germline V gene. The CDR3 is made up of 15 amino acids. Trimming took 5 bases from V and 0 from J; bases not matched to a gene: 6. CDR3 in amino acids: CASSRQGLLSYEQYF. The CDR3 bases are TGTGCCAGCAGTCGACAGGGGCTCCTCTCCTACGAGCAGTACTTC. Looking up the rest from reference TRBV28 and TRBJ2-7 gives the full variable domain: DVKVTQSSRYLVKRTGEKVFLECVQDMDHENMFWYRQDPGLGLRLIYFSYDVKMKEKGDIPEGYSVSREKKERFSLILESASTNQTSMYLCASSRQGLLSYEQYFGPGTRLTVT.

The genes are TRBV10-3 and TRBJ1-4, with D tentatively TRBD1 (5 bases). Per the germline V gene, CDR1 is ENHRY and CDR2 is SYGVKD. This CDR3 has 17 residues. With 2 bases removed from V and 0 bases from J, the gap between germline ends came to 13 bases. CDR3 residues: CAISEGTGGATNEKLFF. As DNA, the CDR3 is TGTGCCATCAGTGAGGGGACGGGGGGAGCAACTAATGAAAAACTGTTTTTT.

This clone was detected only a few times. V and J are TRBV7-9 and TRBJ2-1, with 13 bases that match TRBD2. The CDR3 contains 17 residues. V shed 3 bases and J 8 bases; nucleotides not matched to a gene: 10. Germline lookup yields CDR1 SEHNR and CDR2 FQNEAQ (reference sequence). CDR3 amino acids: CASSLYTGTSGIHEQFF. Here the CDR3 DNA reads TGTGCCAGCAGCTTGTATACCGGGACTAGCGGGATCCATGAGCAGTTCTTC.

This sequence joins TRBV29-1 and TRBJ1-2, with 10 nucleotides matching TRBD1. The J segment lost 6 bases and the V segment lost 8 bases, leaving 9 bases of the junction unmatched. Germline V gene data show CDR1 as SQVTM and CDR2 as ANQGSEA. This CDR3 comprises 13 residues. CDR3: CSSGTGVIDGYTF. The CDR3 coding sequence is TGCAGCTCCGGGACAGGGGTAATAGATGGCTACACCTTC. Together with reference TRBV29-1 and TRBJ1-2, the CDR3 gives the full variable domain: SAVISQKPSRDICQRGTSLTIQCQVDSQVTMMFWYRQQPGQSLTLIATANQGSEATYESGFVIDKFPISRPNLTFSTLTVSNMSPEDSSIYLCSSGTGVIDGYTFGSGTRLTVV.

The V call is TRBV30, the J call TRBJ2-2, with 8 bases matching TRBD1. Germline trimming cut 3 bases from V and 1 base from J; bases unmatched to any gene: 4. The CDR3 is 15 amino acids. The V gene's germline CDR1 is GTSNPN and CDR2 SVGIG (reference sequence). In nucleotides, the CDR3 is TGTGCCTGGAGCTGGACAGGGTGGAACACCGGGGAGCTGTTTTTT. Protein product: CAWSWTGWNTGELFF.

This clone was detected only once. V is TRBV30 and J is TRBJ1-2; the match to TRBD1 covers 10 bases. Germline-derived CDR1 and CDR2 are GTSNPN and SVGIG (reference sequence). This CDR3 has 14 amino acids. The V gene end was trimmed by 2 bases and the J gene end by 6 bases; junction bases not matched to a gene: 6. CDR3 sequence reads: CAWSKTGGSDGYTF. For the CDR3, the DNA is TGTGCCTGGAGTAAGACAGGGGGCTCGGATGGCTACACCTTC.

The chain employs TRBV2 and TRBJ2-7, with 11 bases fitting TRBD2. With V trimmed by 1 base and J by 6 bases, 5 bases remained unmatched. Germline CDR1 reads SNHLY; CDR2 reads FYNNEI. The CDR3 consists of 15 residues. CDR3 protein: CASSEGLAGGLEQYF. CDR3 in DNA: TGTGCCAGCAGTGAAGGGCTAGCGGGAGGCCTCGAGCAGTACTTC.

V gene TRBV5-5 combines with J gene TRBJ2-7; maybe TRBD1 (6 bases). The germline V gene encodes CDR1 SGHKS and CDR2 YYEKEE (reference sequence). Trimming took 3 bases from V and 4 from J, leaving 8 bases between them. The CDR3 has 12 residues. The CDR3 is CASSSGQYEQYF. The CDR3 DNA is TGTGCCAGCAGCTCCGGACAGTACGAGCAGTACTTC.

The chain uses TRBV28 and TRBJ2-1; 8 bases match TRBD1. CDR3 length: 14 residues. V trimming: 6 bases; J trimming: 8 bases; junction bases outside the gene matches: 9. In germline, CDR1 is MDHEN, CDR2 SYDVKM. The CDR3 protein is CASSPTGDLDEQFF. DNA of the CDR3: TGTGCCAGCAGCCCGACAGGGGATTTGGATGAGCAGTTCTTC. Filled out from reference TRBV28 and TRBJ2-1, the complete variable domain reads DVKVTQSSRYLVKRTGEKVFLECVQDMDHENMFWYRQDPGLGLRLIYFSYDVKMKEKGDIPEGYSVSREKKERFSLILESASTNQTSMYLCASSPTGDLDEQFFGPGTRLTVL.

The J gene is TRBJ1-5, the V gene TRBV27, with 9 bases lining up with TRBD1. The CDR3 covers 15 residues. V gave up 6 bases and J gave up 6 bases; unmatched junction bases: 9. Germline V gene data show CDR1 as MNHEY and CDR2 as SMNVEV (reference sequence). The CDR3 DNA is TGTGCCAGCAGGCAAACAGGGGGCGCATTTCAGCCCCAGCATTTT. It encodes CASRQTGGAFQPQHF.

The CDR3 region is CASSTTGGHEQFF. The CDR3, as DNA: TGTGCCAGTAGTACGACAGGGGGGCATGAGCAGTTCTTC. J is TRBJ2-1 and V is TRBV19; 9 nucleotides line up with TRBD1. The CDR3 is 13 amino acids. The germline V gene encodes CDR1 LNHDA and CDR2 SQIVND (reference sequence). With V trimmed by 4 bases and J by 8 bases, 3 bases remained unmatched.

V gene TRBV25-1 combines with J gene TRBJ1-4; no clear D gene. The V end lost 6 bases, the J end lost 8 bases, and 16 bases lay between the germline ends. The CDR3 has 14 residues. Germline CDR1 is MGHDK and CDR2 is SYGVNS. The CDR3 bases are TGTGCCAGCAGCTTAGTATGGGGATCCGAAAAACTGTTTTTT. This sequence encodes CASSLVWGSEKLFF.

This clone occurred a few times. This sequence joins TRBV19 and TRBJ2-5, with 11 nucleotides matching TRBD1. CDR1 and CDR2 from the germline V gene are LNHDA and SQIVND (reference sequence). The trim removed 4 bases at V and 6 bases at J, leaving 4 bases unmatched. The length of the CDR3 is 14 residues. CDR3 DNA: TGTGCCAGTAGTAAAGGGACAGGGGGAAAGACCCAGTACTTC. It encodes CASSKGTGGKTQYF. Combining the CDR3 with reference TRBV19 and TRBJ2-5 gives the whole variable domain DGGITQSPKYLFRKEGQNVTLSCEQNLNHDAMYWYRQDPGQGLRLIYYSQIVNDFQKGDIAEGYSVSREKKESFPLTVTSAQKNPTAFYLCASSKGTGGKTQYFGPGTRLLVL.

The rearrangement links TRBV25-1 to TRBJ2-1; D is ambiguous. CDR1 is MGHDK, CDR2 SYGVNS, per germline. Trimming took off 5 bases at V and 3 bases at J, with 8 bases between the two ends. This CDR3 region has 13 residues. For the CDR3, the DNA is TGTGCCAGCAGTCCCTATAACTACAATGAGCAGTTCTTC. Protein: CASSPYNYNEQFF.

The chain couples TRBV25-1 to TRBJ2-7; the D is unclear. CDR3 size: 14 residues. With 1 base removed from V and 2 bases from J, the gap between germline ends came to 9 bases. CDR1 and CDR2 (germline): MGHDK, SYGVNS. The CDR3 coding sequence is TGTGCCAGCAGTGAATGGGCGGTTCCCTACGAGCAGTACTTC. Its protein product is CASSEWAVPYEQYF.

The rearrangement links TRBV27 to TRBJ1-1; the match to TRBD1 covers 7 bases. V was clipped by 5 bases and J by 4 bases; unmatched bases: 7. There are 14 residues in the CDR3. CDR1 is MNHEY, CDR2 SMNVEV, per germline (reference sequence). CDR3 bases: TGTGCCAGCAGTCCGCCAACAGGGGTCACTGAAGCTTTCTTT. It specifies CASSPPTGVTEAFF.

This clone was counted once. The chain has TRBV27 and TRBJ1-6, with D unresolved. V was shortened by 5 bases and J by 6 bases, with 5 bases between the two germline ends. This CDR3 has 12 residues. The germline gives CDR1 MNHEY, CDR2 SMNVEV (reference sequence). The DNA of the CDR3 is TGTGCCAGCAGTCCGCTTAATTCACCCCTCCACTTT. It translates to CASSPLNSPLHF.